These T cell receptor beta chains were read from a single sample in a study of post-analysis software for immune sequencing data. TCRdb independently ran MiXCR on the PCR reads; one entry per CDR3 protein. Of 550,000 to 700,000 distinct CDR3 sequences listed, about 40% were seen once; the top ten hold 1.7%. Sequencing was done on a sample of blood. These receptors all stem from a girl aged 5-17 years with multiple sclerosis. Both conserved end residues are part of each CDR3. Fields, in order: D gene, J gene, clone size, V gene, CDR3 protein. D genes are given only for firm matches. Where a row states a size, it is once, few, many or the class of an expanded clone; other rows omit it.

d_gene: -
j_gene: TRBJ2-7
abundance: few
v_gene: TRBV20-1
CDR3aa: CSAKHRTYEQYF

d_gene: -
j_gene: -
abundance: -
v_gene: TRBV12-3/TRBV12-4
CDR3aa: CASSGTGWGDSETQYF

d_gene: -
j_gene: TRBJ2-1
abundance: many
v_gene: TRBV4-1
CDR3aa: CASSQDQGGPNEQFF

d_gene: TRBD2
j_gene: TRBJ2-7
abundance: -
v_gene: TRBV12-3/TRBV12-4
CDR3aa: CASREAGSGYEQYF

d_gene: TRBD2
j_gene: TRBJ2-7
abundance: -
v_gene: TRBV7-2
CDR3aa: CASSDTGLAGTYEQYF

d_gene: -
j_gene: -
abundance: few
v_gene: TRBV28
CDR3aa: CASTRGRQETQYF

d_gene: -
j_gene: TRBJ1-1
abundance: -
v_gene: TRBV29-1
CDR3aa: CSDDRAEAFF

d_gene: TRBD1
j_gene: TRBJ1-5
abundance: few
v_gene: TRBV6-6
CDR3aa: CASRTGSRRQGHQPQHF

d_gene: -
j_gene: TRBJ2-1
abundance: -
v_gene: TRBV5-1
CDR3aa: CASSPRGLTDEQFF

d_gene: TRBD2
j_gene: TRBJ2-3
abundance: -
v_gene: TRBV28
CDR3aa: CASSETSGRATDTQYF

d_gene: TRBD1
j_gene: TRBJ2-7
abundance: few
v_gene: TRBV20-1
CDR3aa: CSAGTGGRLYEQYF

d_gene: -
j_gene: TRBJ2-7
abundance: -
v_gene: TRBV20-1
CDR3aa: CSASSDTLYEQYF

d_gene: -
j_gene: -
abundance: -
v_gene: TRBV28
CDR3aa: CASSLGPGFQETQFF

d_gene: TRBD1
j_gene: TRBJ2-3
abundance: -
v_gene: TRBV5-1
CDR3aa: CASGQGATDTQYF

d_gene: -
j_gene: TRBJ2-7
abundance: few
v_gene: TRBV4-1
CDR3aa: CASSQARDGYYEQYF

d_gene: -
j_gene: TRBJ1-1
abundance: -
v_gene: TRBV3-1
CDR3aa: CASSQAWGGGAEAFF

d_gene: -
j_gene: TRBJ2-1
abundance: -
v_gene: TRBV12-3/TRBV12-4
CDR3aa: CASSPNYEQFF

d_gene: -
j_gene: TRBJ2-7
abundance: few
v_gene: TRBV5-1
CDR3aa: CASSPEGLGLVYEQYF

d_gene: TRBD1
j_gene: TRBJ1-2
abundance: -
v_gene: TRBV4-1
CDR3aa: CASSQSTGGDGYTF

d_gene: -
j_gene: TRBJ1-1
abundance: -
v_gene: TRBV4-1
CDR3aa: CASSQESRRPYFF

d_gene: TRBD1
j_gene: -
abundance: -
v_gene: TRBV7-9
CDR3aa: CASQQGQGAETLREQYF

d_gene: -
j_gene: TRBJ2-3
abundance: few
v_gene: TRBV12-3/TRBV12-4
CDR3aa: CASSPGSADTQYF

d_gene: -
j_gene: TRBJ2-4
abundance: few
v_gene: TRBV5-5
CDR3aa: CASSLGINRAMKQYF

d_gene: -
j_gene: TRBJ2-3
abundance: few
v_gene: TRBV4-2
CDR3aa: CASSQGPPLEDTQYF

d_gene: -
j_gene: TRBJ1-1
abundance: -
v_gene: TRBV6-5
CDR3aa: CACSYMGAPRTEAFF

d_gene: -
j_gene: TRBJ2-7
abundance: -
v_gene: TRBV29-1
CDR3aa: CSVEDTSYEQYF

d_gene: -
j_gene: TRBJ2-5
abundance: few
v_gene: TRBV12-3/TRBV12-4
CDR3aa: CASSTGLRYQETQYF

d_gene: TRBD2
j_gene: TRBJ2-7
abundance: -
v_gene: TRBV6-1
CDR3aa: CASSEGPGLAGYYSYEQYF

d_gene: TRBD2
j_gene: TRBJ2-1
abundance: -
v_gene: TRBV5-1
CDR3aa: CASSKAGGPTANEQFF

d_gene: TRBD2
j_gene: TRBJ2-3
abundance: few
v_gene: TRBV5-8
CDR3aa: CASSFLSGEFRDTQYF

d_gene: -
j_gene: TRBJ1-4
abundance: many
v_gene: TRBV25-1
CDR3aa: CASSGARPAEKLFF

d_gene: -
j_gene: TRBJ2-5
abundance: -
v_gene: TRBV12-3/TRBV12-4
CDR3aa: CASTSRSKTGEDTQYF

d_gene: TRBD2
j_gene: -
abundance: -
v_gene: TRBV20-1
CDR3aa: CSAGDSGGVRETQYF

d_gene: -
j_gene: TRBJ2-3
abundance: few
v_gene: TRBV6-6
CDR3aa: CASSLGQGRDTQYF

d_gene: -
j_gene: TRBJ2-1
abundance: -
v_gene: TRBV12-3/TRBV12-4
CDR3aa: CASSFVGAEQFF

d_gene: -
j_gene: TRBJ1-1
abundance: -
v_gene: TRBV29-1
CDR3aa: CSADQFAFF

d_gene: -
j_gene: TRBJ2-5
abundance: -
v_gene: TRBV6-6
CDR3aa: CAIRHPGGQETQYF

d_gene: TRBD1
j_gene: TRBJ1-2
abundance: few
v_gene: TRBV12-3/TRBV12-4
CDR3aa: CASRQTQGDYGYTF

d_gene: -
j_gene: TRBJ2-1
abundance: -
v_gene: TRBV24-1
CDR3aa: CATSDPPSGSPSYNEQFF

d_gene: TRBD2
j_gene: TRBJ2-3
abundance: few
v_gene: TRBV10-3
CDR3aa: CAISVELAGTDTQYF

d_gene: TRBD2
j_gene: -
abundance: -
v_gene: TRBV5-1
CDR3aa: CTSSWELSGSHSYEQYF

d_gene: TRBD2
j_gene: TRBJ2-7
abundance: few
v_gene: TRBV20-1
CDR3aa: CSAGGAGEQYF

d_gene: TRBD1
j_gene: TRBJ1-2
abundance: few
v_gene: TRBV6-5
CDR3aa: CASSSHRGDSDYGYTF

d_gene: -
j_gene: TRBJ2-7
abundance: few
v_gene: TRBV29-1
CDR3aa: CSVEWDSYEQYF

d_gene: TRBD2
j_gene: TRBJ2-7
abundance: few
v_gene: TRBV7-9
CDR3aa: CASSFQGLAGAWEQYF

d_gene: -
j_gene: TRBJ2-3
abundance: -
v_gene: TRBV6-5
CDR3aa: CASSSPGWGTRQSTDTQYF

d_gene: TRBD2
j_gene: TRBJ2-7
abundance: -
v_gene: TRBV5-1
CDR3aa: CASSFLPLAGGSYEQYF

d_gene: TRBD2
j_gene: TRBJ2-3
abundance: few
v_gene: TRBV7-3
CDR3aa: CASSPVPGGDTQYF

d_gene: -
j_gene: TRBJ2-5
abundance: few
v_gene: TRBV4-1
CDR3aa: CASSQGGGDYKETQYF

d_gene: -
j_gene: TRBJ2-5
abundance: few
v_gene: TRBV6-1
CDR3aa: CASSDSTGTQETQYF

d_gene: -
j_gene: TRBJ1-2
abundance: -
v_gene: TRBV7-3
CDR3aa: CASSFSRDDGYTF

d_gene: -
j_gene: TRBJ2-3
abundance: -
v_gene: TRBV9
CDR3aa: CASSPAPYADTQYF

d_gene: TRBD2
j_gene: TRBJ2-7
abundance: -
v_gene: TRBV12-3/TRBV12-4
CDR3aa: CASNSGSAYEQYF